This is a list of T cell receptor beta chains from one sample in a study of shared clonotypes between healthy human individuals. Sequencing was performed with immunoSEQ multiplex PCR; in TCRdb, only in-frame clones are kept and a portion is missing. The table includes about 480,000 clones, roughly 85% detected once. The sequenced sample consisted of PBMCs. These receptor sequences come from a woman aged 40 to 50 in good health. Some clones in this sample may be carry-over from other donors' samples. Both conserved end residues are part of each CDR3. The D gene is left open where the match is weak. Expanded clones are given a class, and other clones once, few, many or no size at all.

abundance | d_gene | j_gene | v_gene | CDR3aa | CDR3nt
NA | NA | TRBJ2-7 | TRBV4-1 | CASAPSGTVSYEQYF | TGCGCCAGCGCCCCATCGGGGACTGTCTCCTACGAGCAGTACTTC
NA | NA | TRBJ1-2 | TRBV7-9 | CASVTNPPGRANYGYTF | TGTGCCAGCGTTACTAACCCGCCGGGCAGGGCTAACTATGGCTACACCTTC
NA | NA | TRBJ2-7 | TRBV11-2 | CASSLDRAYEQYF | TGTGCCAGCAGCTTAGACAGGGCCTACGAGCAGTACTTC
few | NA | TRBJ2-4 | TRBV6-1 | CASSWGLGTKNIQYF | TGTGCCAGCAGCTGGGGGTTGGGGACAAAAAACATTCAGTACTTC
once | TRBD2 | TRBJ2-1 | TRBV18 | CASSPPSGGRRQFF | TGTGCCAGCTCACCACCTAGCGGGGGGAGGCGGCAGTTCTTC
once | TRBD2 | TRBJ2-2 | TRBV19 | CASTRTSRNTGELFF | TGTGCCAGTACCAGGACTAGCAGAAACACCGGGGAGCTGTTTTTT
NA | TRBD1 | TRBJ2-2 | TRBV5-8 | CASSTGQGSNTGELFF | TGTGCCAGCAGCACGGGACAGGGGTCTAACACCGGGGAGCTGTTTTTT
NA | NA | TRBJ2-7 | TRBV7-2 | CASSLVRGAGYEQYF | TGTGCCAGCAGCTTAGTCCGCGGGGCGGGCTACGAGCAGTACTTC
once | NA | TRBJ2-7 | TRBV29-1 | CSVQRGTSYEQYF | TGCAGCGTTCAAAGGGGGACCTCCTACGAGCAGTACTTC
NA | NA | TRBJ1-4 | TRBV6-5 | CASSYVATNEKLFF | TGTGCCAGCAGTTACGTCGCCACAAATGAAAAACTGTTTTTT
NA | TRBD2 | TRBJ2-1 | TRBV19 | CASSQDLAGGFGYNEQFF | TGTGCCAGTAGTCAGGATCTAGCGGGAGGTTTTGGCTACAATGAGCAGTTCTTC
NA | NA | TRBJ2-1 | TRBV5-1 | CASSTDIPSGGEQFF | TGCGCCAGCAGCACTGACATCCCCAGTGGAGGAGAGCAGTTCTTC
NA | NA | TRBJ2-7 | TRBV28 | CASSHPWRDPYEQYF | TGTGCCAGCAGTCACCCCTGGCGGGACCCCTACGAGCAGTACTTC
NA | NA | TRBJ2-2 | TRBV5-5 | CASSLRVLAGELFF | TGTGCCAGCAGCTTAAGGGTGTTAGCCGGGGAGCTGTTTTTT
NA | NA | TRBJ1-2 | TRBV18 | CASSPGGGYYGYTF | TGTGCCAGCTCACCAGGAGGAGGATACTATGGCTACACCTTC
few | TRBD1 | TRBJ1-2 | TRBV10-3 | CAISLTGGLDGYTF | TGTGCCATCAGCCTTACAGGGGGCCTGGATGGCTACACCTTC
few | NA | TRBJ1-1 | TRBV19 | CASSMGRDTEAFF | TGTGCCAGTAGTATGGGCAGGGACACTGAAGCTTTCTTT